These T cell receptor beta chains were read from a single sample in a study of CD8+ T cells in alopecia areata. Here immunoSEQ multiplex PCR was the method, and the copy in TCRdb shows in-frame clones only, minus some. Among approximately 180,000 clones listed, over 50% were seen once. This specimen was CD4+ T cells sorted from blood, taken at week 0. The receptors here all came from a human donor with alopecia areata. The CDR3 runs from the conserved cysteine through the conserved F or W. D genes are given only for firm matches. Size is omitted from some rows. Given values are once, few, many or a class for expanded clones.

NA	NA	TRBV30	TRBJ2-7	TGTGCCTGGAGTGTACGGCGTCGGGGAAGTTACGAGCAGTACTTC	CAWSVRRRGSYEQYF
NA	few	TRBV6-1	TRBJ1-5	TGTGCCAGCAGTGAGTGGGCAGATAGCAATCAGCCCCAGCATTTT	CASSEWADSNQPQHF
NA	once	TRBV15	TRBJ2-6	TGTGCCACCAGCGCGGAACGGCCCTCTGGGGCCAACGTCCTGACTTTC	CATSAERPSGANVLTF
TRBD2	NA	TRBV4-2	TRBJ2-7	TGTGCCAGCTCGCAGGTCCAGGGACTAGCTAGCTACGAGCAGTACTTC	CASSQVQGLASYEQYF
TRBD1	NA	TRBV4-2	TRBJ2-3	TGTGCCAGCAGCCCCGGGACAGGGGCGACAGATACGCAGTATTTT	CASSPGTGATDTQYF
TRBD1	NA	TRBV30	TRBJ1-4	TGTGCCTGGAGTGTTCAAGGGGGCGATGAAAAACTGTTTTTT	CAWSVQGGDEKLFF
NA	NA	TRBV14	TRBJ1-2	TGTGCCAGCAGGGGTTCTCGCTATGGCTACACCTTC	CASRGSRYGYTF
NA	NA	TRBV10-3	TRBJ2-7	TGTGCCATCAGTGATTTACAGCATTCCTACGAGCAGTACTTC	CAISDLQHSYEQYF
TRBD1	NA	TRBV30	TRBJ2-1	TGTGCCTGGGGAAACCCGGGAACAGGGGCGTTCTTC	CAWGNPGTGAFF
NA	NA	TRBV14	TRBJ2-2	TGTGCCAGCAGCCAAGAGTGGGGCACCGGGGAGCTGTTTTTT	CASSQEWGTGELFF
NA	NA	TRBV18	TRBJ1-1	TGTGCCAGCTCACCACCCTGGGGGGGCACTGAAGCTTTCTTT	CASSPPWGGTEAFF